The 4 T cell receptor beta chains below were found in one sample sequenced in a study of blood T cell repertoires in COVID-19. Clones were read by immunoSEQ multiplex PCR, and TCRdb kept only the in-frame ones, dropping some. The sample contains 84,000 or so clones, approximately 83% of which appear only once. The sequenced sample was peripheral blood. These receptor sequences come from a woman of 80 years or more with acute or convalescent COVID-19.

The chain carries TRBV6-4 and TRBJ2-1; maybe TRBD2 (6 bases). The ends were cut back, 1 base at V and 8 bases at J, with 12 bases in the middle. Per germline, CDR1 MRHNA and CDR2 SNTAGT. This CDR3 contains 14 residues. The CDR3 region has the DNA TGTGCCAGCAGTGACTGGGGCAGGGAGGATGAGCAGTTCTTC. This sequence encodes CASSDWGREDEQFF.

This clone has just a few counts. For the CDR3, the DNA is TGTGCCAGCAGTCTTAGCGGGTACGGGGAGCTGTTTTTT. This sequence encodes CASSLSGYGELFF. The chain joins TRBV11-2 to TRBJ2-2, with 7 bases lining up with TRBD2. Germline loops: CDR1 SGHAT, CDR2 FQNNGV. There are 13 residues in the CDR3. V shed 6 bases and J 7 bases; nucleotides not matched to a gene: 5.

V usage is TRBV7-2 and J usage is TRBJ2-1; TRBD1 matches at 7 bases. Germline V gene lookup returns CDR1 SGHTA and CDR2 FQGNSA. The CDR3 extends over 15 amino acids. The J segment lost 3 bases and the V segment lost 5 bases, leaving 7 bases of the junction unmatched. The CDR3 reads CASSLGDRNYNEQFF. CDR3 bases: TGTGCCAGCAGCCTGGGGGACAGAAACTACAATGAGCAGTTCTTC.

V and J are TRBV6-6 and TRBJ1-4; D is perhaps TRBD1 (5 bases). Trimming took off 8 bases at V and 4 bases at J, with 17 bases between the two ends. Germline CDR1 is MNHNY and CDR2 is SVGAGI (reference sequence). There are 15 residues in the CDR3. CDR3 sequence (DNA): TGTGCCAGCTGCGGGGCCACGATGGGTAATGAAAAACTGTTTTTT. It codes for CASCGATMGNEKLFF.